These 21 T cell receptor beta chains share one sample of origin, sequenced in a study of glioma-infiltrating T cells. Using RNA template, CDR3s of TCR alpha and beta were amplified with iRepertoire arm-PCR. TCRdb ran MiXCR on the multiplex PCR reads and lists one entry per CDR3 protein. The sample lists some 150,000 distinct CDR3 sequences, about two fifths occurring once. The sequenced material came from glioma tissue, nonneoplastic brain tissue, or PBMCs (not recorded which). These receptors were taken from a human donor with low-grade glioma or glioblastoma, undergoing nonglioma brain surgery, or in good health (not recorded which).

This clonotype was seen a few times. This chain connects TRBV5-1 to TRBJ1-1; no firm D call. V lost 2 bases and J lost 4, with 15 bases in between. The CDR3 consists of 15 residues. Germline V gene data show CDR1 as SGHRS and CDR2 as YFSETQ. CDR3 DNA sequence: TGCGCCAGCAGCTTCGACCCCGACGGCACCACTGAAGCTTTCTTT. This translates into CASSFDPDGTTEAFF.

In this sample, this clonotype turned up a few times. The chain uses TRBV4-1 and TRBJ2-1; no definite D call. The V and J ends lost 1 base and 0 bases respectively, with 7 bases between them. Germline CDR1 and CDR2: MGHRA and YSYEKL. CDR3 length: 15 amino acids. DNA of the CDR3: TGCGCCAGCAGCCAAGCTCTTCCCTCCTACAATGAGCAGTTCTTC. It encodes CASSQALPSYNEQFF.

This clonotype has more than one count but fewer than ten. This chain connects TRBV4-1 to TRBJ2-5, with TRBD1 matching over 8 bases. Per the germline V gene, CDR1 is MGHRA and CDR2 is YSYEKL. The junction had 4 bases not matched to a gene; V was cut back by 2 bases and J by 5 bases. The CDR3 contains 14 residues. CDR3 residues: CASSQRPGGETQYF. CDR3 DNA: TGCGCCAGCAGCCAAAGACCAGGGGGCGAGACCCAGTACTTC.

This clonotype was picked up a small number of times. The genes are TRBV28 and TRBJ2-5; the match to TRBD2 covers 10 bases. The V gene's germline CDR1 is MDHEN and CDR2 SYDVKM. This CDR3 spans 13 amino acids. The V segment lost 8 bases and the J segment 2 bases; nucleotides outside the gene matches: 2. This CDR3 reads CASLAGGQETQYF. CDR3 nucleotide sequence: TGTGCCAGCTTAGCGGGGGGACAAGAGACCCAGTACTTC.

This clonotype was recorded a few times. V usage is TRBV2 and J usage is TRBJ2-2; D perhaps matches TRBD1 (5 bases). The CDR3 totals 15 residues. Germline assignment: CDR1 SNHLY and CDR2 FYNNEI. The germline V and J ends were trimmed by 6 bases and 3 bases, with 14 bases remaining between them. For the CDR3, the DNA is TGTGCCAGCAGAAAGACAGACGCGGACACCGGGGAGCTGTTTTTT. Encoded protein: CASRKTDADTGELFF. Drawing the rest from reference TRBV2 and TRBJ2-2, the complete variable domain is EPEVTQTPSHQVTQMGQEVILRCVPISNHLYFYWYRQILGQKVEFLVSFYNNEISEKSEIFDDQFSVERPDGSNFTLKIRSTKLEDSAMYFCASRKTDADTGELFFGEGSRLTVL.

This clonotype showed up many times. The chain uses TRBV27 and TRBJ1-5; 7 nucleotides agree with TRBD1. CDR3 size: 15 residues. Looked up from germline, CDR1 is MNHEY and CDR2 is SMNVEV (reference sequence). Trimming cost V 6 bases and J 1 base; bases outside gene matches: 6. CDR3 nucleotide sequence: TGTGCCAGCAGAGCCGGGACAGCAAGCAATCAGCCCCAGCATTTT. Protein product: CASRAGTASNQPQHF.

The genes are TRBV28 and TRBJ2-1; 8 nucleotides align to TRBD1. Germline assignment: CDR1 MDHEN and CDR2 SYDVKM. The CDR3 is 15 residues long. J was trimmed by 9 bases and V by 4 bases; bases with no gene match: 11. The CDR3 sequence is CASSSPTRGRAEQFF. CDR3 in DNA: TGTGCCAGCAGTTCCCCCACCAGGGGGCGTGCTGAGCAGTTCTTC.

The J gene is TRBJ2-3, the V gene TRBV7-2, with 7 bases identical to TRBD1. Germline V lookup: CDR1 SGHTA, CDR2 FQGNSA. CDR3 length: 16 amino acids. With V trimmed by 0 bases and J by 4 bases, 7 bases remained unmatched. This CDR3 is CASSLASVQGADTQYF. The DNA of the CDR3 is TGTGCCAGCAGCTTAGCTAGCGTCCAGGGGGCAGATACGCAGTATTTT.

This chain uses TRBV2 with TRBJ2-1; TRBD2 matches 7 bases. V was clipped by 4 bases and J by 2 bases; unmatched bases: 8. Germline V gives CDR1 SNHLY, CDR2 FYNNEI. The CDR3 sequence is 16 residues long. Written as DNA, the CDR3 is TGTGCCAGCAGTGCGCTAGCGGAGGGCCCCTACAATGAGCAGTTCTTC. Its protein product is CASSALAEGPYNEQFF.

The table lists this clonotype with a few counts. The chain has TRBV27 and TRBJ2-2; the match to TRBD2 covers 12 bases. The V segment lost 6 bases and the J segment 3 bases; nucleotides outside the gene matches: 5. CDR1 is MNHEY, CDR2 SMNVEV, per germline (reference sequence). This CDR3 has 16 amino acids. The CDR3 nucleotides are TGTGCCAGCAGCCCTAGCGGGAGGGCCGACACCGGGGAGCTGTTTTTT. Protein: CASSPSGRADTGELFF.

The chain uses TRBV27 and TRBJ2-5, with 7 bases aligning to TRBD2. The V gene end was trimmed by 5 bases and the J gene end by 3 bases; junction bases not matched to a gene: 6. The CDR3 is 14 residues long. Germline-derived CDR1 and CDR2 are MNHEY and SMNVEV (reference sequence). The CDR3 spells CASSLLGREETQYF. DNA of the CDR3: TGTGCCAGCAGTCTCCTTGGGAGGGAAGAGACCCAGTACTTC.

The genes are TRBV7-9 and TRBJ1-2; TRBD1 aligns across 7 bases. Germline CDR1 reads SEHNR; CDR2 reads FQNEAQ (reference sequence). V lost 5 bases, J lost 6 bases, and 9 bases stayed unmatched. CDR3 length: 14 residues. CDR3: CASSEGQARDGYTF. The DNA of the CDR3 is TGTGCCAGCAGCGAAGGACAGGCGAGAGATGGCTACACCTTC.

The V gene is TRBV4-1, the J gene TRBJ2-3; 8 bases map to TRBD2. Germline loops: CDR1 MGHRA, CDR2 YSYEKL. V dropped 1 base and J dropped 1; count of bases not matched to a gene: 4. The CDR3 is 16 residues long. The CDR3 sequence: CASSQVSGTGTDTQYF. Written as DNA, the CDR3 is TGCGCCAGCAGCCAAGTTAGCGGGACGGGCACAGATACGCAGTATTTT.

This CDR3 reads CASSQDFRGRTEAFF. CDR3 in DNA: TGCGCCAGCAGCCAAGATTTCAGGGGGCGGACTGAAGCTTTCTTT. The chain has TRBV4-1 and TRBJ1-1; 8 bases align to TRBD1. Germline V gives CDR1 MGHRA, CDR2 YSYEKL. V gave up 0 bases and J gave up 5 bases; unmatched junction bases: 5. This CDR3 is 15 amino acids long.

This clonotype was observed many times. The rearrangement links TRBV27 to TRBJ1-1; D perhaps matches TRBD1 (5 bases). The germline gives CDR1 MNHEY, CDR2 SMNVEV (reference sequence). The CDR3 sequence is 13 residues long. Trimming removed 5 bases at V and 5 bases at J, with 12 bases between. CDR3 residues: CASSPGRRTEAFF. The CDR3 DNA follows: TGTGCCAGCAGTCCAGGGCGTCGTACTGAAGCTTTCTTT.

This clonotype came up a few times. This sequence joins TRBV27 and TRBJ1-2; the D gene is possibly TRBD1 (5 bases). This CDR3 spans 13 amino acids. The V gene's germline CDR1 is MNHEY and CDR2 SMNVEV (reference sequence). V lost 0 bases, J lost 7 bases, and 9 bases lay in between. The DNA for the CDR3 is TGTGCCAGCAGTTTATCCAGGGTGGGTGGCTACACCTTC. It yields the protein CASSLSRVGGYTF.

The chain is built from TRBV6-1 and TRBJ1-4, with D unclear. The CDR3 is 12 residues long. V shed 8 bases and J shed 4 bases, with 8 bases lying between them. Germline CDR1 reads MNHNS; CDR2 reads SASEGT. The CDR3, as DNA: TGTGCCAGCGGAAGGGTTAATGAAAAACTGTTTTTT. Its translation: CASGRVNEKLFF.

This clonotype was found a few times. The chain employs TRBV20-1 and TRBJ2-7; D is perhaps TRBD1 (6 bases). Germline loops: CDR1 DFQATT, CDR2 SNEGSKA (reference sequence). Trimming stripped 6 bases from V and 5 bases from J, with 20 bases between. The CDR3 runs to 14 residues. In DNA, the CDR3 is TGCAGTGCGTCCCGCACAGGGTCCGGGAACGAGCAGTACTTC. Amino acid sequence: CSASRTGSGNEQYF.

The table lists this clonotype with many counts. The genes are TRBV6-1 and TRBJ2-5, with D perhaps TRBD1 (6 bases). Per the germline V gene, CDR1 is MNHNS and CDR2 is SASEGT. The CDR3 length is 13 residues. Trimming removed 5 bases at V and 2 bases at J, with 9 bases between. CDR3 sequence (DNA): TGTGCCAGCAGTCGGACAGTTCAAGAGACCCAGTACTTC. It specifies CASSRTVQETQYF.

This clonotype was observed a few times. This sequence joins TRBV6-5 and TRBJ2-7; TRBD1 matches at 7 bases. Per germline, CDR1 MNHEY and CDR2 SVGAGI. The CDR3 has 13 residues. Unmatched junction bases numbered 5, after V lost 3 bases and J lost 6 bases. CDR3 DNA sequence: TGTGCCAGCAGTTATCGGGACAGCGGCGAGCAGTACTTC. It specifies CASSYRDSGEQYF.

There are many counts of this clonotype. The chain is built from TRBV7-9 and TRBJ2-1, with D perhaps TRBD2 (6 bases). Per germline, CDR1 SEHNR and CDR2 FQNEAQ (reference sequence). The V end was cut by 5 bases, the J end by 3 bases, with 14 bases between. CDR3 length: 15 residues. The CDR3 sequence: CASSIPGLLYNEQFF. CDR3 DNA sequence: TGTGCCAGCAGCATCCCGGGACTCCTCTACAATGAGCAGTTCTTC.